Given below is one T cell receptor (beta chain) in context. This specimen comes from a study of blood T cell repertoires in COVID-19. As for the study in general: Specimens from acute and convalescent COVID-19 originated in the United States, Italy and Spain. PBMCs, B-cell-depleted T cells, or T cells were the source of the cDNA or gDNA that made up the material.

V lost 3 bases and J lost 5, with 13 bases in between. This CDR3 contains 14 residues. The germline CDR1 and CDR2 sequences are SGHNT and YYREEE (reference sequence). Authors' analysis steps: Nucleated cell number was recorded as an estimate derived from reference gene primer amplification. Sequencing used immunoSEQ multiplex PCR; TCRdb keeps in-frame clones, though not all of them. V and J calls and clone size are those listed in that table; D and trimming were worked out from the DNA. The table shows some 200,000 clones, with around four fifths occurring only once. The sequencing sample was made of peripheral blood. The gene calls are TRBV5-4 and TRBJ2-3; weak D call: TRBD1 (6 bases). The TCR was taken from a woman in her forties or fifties with active or convalescent COVID-19. The CDR3 loop is CASSSGQIRDTQYF. Written as DNA, the CDR3 is TGTGCCAGCAGCTCAGGACAGATTAGAGATACGCAGTATTTT.